The TCR beta chain under discussion was sequenced for a study of neurological immune-mediated disorders. This clonotype has at least ten counts. The antigen is not known. With V trimmed by 5 bases and J by 4 bases, 12 bases remained unmatched. The CDR3 spans 16 residues. The germline V gene encodes CDR1 LGHDT and CDR2 YNNKEL (reference sequence). As for the cDNA, it was generated by 5'RACE with 10-nucleotide random UMIs. TCRdb used MiXCR to reprocess the 5' RACE reads, holding one entry per CDR3 protein. Of fewer than 35,000 distinct CDR3 sequences listed, 4.6% are singletons. General observations from the study: No CDR3 amino acid sequences were shared by expanded clones across subjects, suggesting private repertoires in all groups.

Sequences were obtained from PBMCs. This clonotype originated in a man younger than 30 in good health. The chain links TRBV3-1 to TRBJ2-3; 7 bases agree with TRBD1. The CDR3 spells CASSYGLARGPDTQYF. DNA for the CDR3: TGTGCCAGCAGCTACGGCTTGGCTAGGGGGCCAGATACGCAGTATTTT.